These 20 T cell receptor beta chains were sequenced from one sample in a study of identical twins. Each CDR3 protein is one row after TCRdb ran MiXCR on the 5' RACE reads. The profile shows about 520,000 distinct CDR3 sequences, 22% of them singletons. This same sample was also part of a study on T cells expressing NK-cell markers.

The material sequenced was CD4+ T cells sorted from blood. The receptors derive from a woman in her late teens or twenties in good health.

In the case of this clonotype: The junction departs from the called germline gene at one end, perhaps through a read error. The chain joins TRBV6-5 to TRBJ2-6, with D maybe TRBD1 (5 bases). The V gene's germline CDR1 is MNHEY and CDR2 SVGAGI. There are 15 residues in the CDR3. In DNA form, the CDR3 reads TGTGCCAGCAGTTACTCCAGATCTGGGGCCAACGTCCAGACTTTC. As protein: CASSYSRSGANVQTF.

This clonotype has more than one count but fewer than ten. This chain connects TRBV16 to TRBJ2-1; D may be TRBD2 (5 bases). The CDR3 runs to 12 residues. Per germline, CDR1 KGHSY and CDR2 FQNENV. V was trimmed by 3 bases and J by 5 bases, leaving 5 bases between them. The CDR3 DNA follows: TGTGCCAGCAGCCAGAGGGACAATGAGCAGTTCTTC. Translating it yields CASSQRDNEQFF. The full variable domain, rest sourced from reference TRBV16 and TRBJ2-1, is GEEVAQTPKHLVRGEGQKAKLYCAPIKGHSYVFWYQQVLKNEFKFLISFQNENVFDETGMPKERFSAKCLPNSPCSLEIQATKLEDSAVYFCASSQRDNEQFFGPGTRLTVL.

This sequence joins TRBV20-1 and TRBJ2-5, with 8 bases that match TRBD2. This CDR3 has 11 residues. J gave up 3 bases and V 7 bases, and 1 base lay outside the gene matches. Germline-derived CDR1 and CDR2 are DFQATT and SNEGSKA (reference sequence). The CDR3 nucleotides are TGCAGTGGAGCGGGGGAAGAGACCCAGTACTTC. Its translation: CSGAGEETQYF.

This clonotype was observed at least ten times. The J gene is TRBJ1-5, the V gene TRBV12-3 or TRBV12-4; D not certain. Trimming stripped 0 bases from V and 9 bases from J, with 6 bases between. This CDR3 has 12 amino acids. As DNA, the CDR3 is TGTGCCAGCAGTTTAGCGGACGGGCCCCAGCATTTT. Translated, it gives CASSLADGPQHF.

In this sample, this clonotype turned up a few times. V and J are TRBV20-1 and TRBJ2-1, with 8 bases identical to TRBD2. Germline V lookup: CDR1 DFQATT, CDR2 SNEGSKA (reference sequence). V lost 7 bases and J lost 6; bases outside the gene matches: 8. This CDR3 contains 13 residues. CDR3 nucleotide sequence: TGCAGTGGGAGGCTAGCGGGCGTCAATGAGCAGTTCTTC. Translated, it gives CSGRLAGVNEQFF.

This clonotype was picked up a small number of times. The chain links TRBV15 to TRBJ1-2; 8 bases are a match to TRBD1. The germline gives CDR1 LNHNV, CDR2 YYDKDF (reference sequence). Germline trimming cut 4 bases from V and 6 bases from J; bases unmatched to any gene: 4. The CDR3 covers 13 residues. CDR3 residues: CATSKIQGDGYTF. CDR3 nucleotides: TGTGCCACCAGCAAAATACAGGGGGATGGCTACACCTTC.

There are a few counts of this clonotype. The chain uses TRBV30 and TRBJ1-6; 8 nucleotides agree with TRBD1. Germline CDR1 GTSNPN, CDR2 SVGIG (reference sequence). The CDR3 contains 14 residues. V was clipped by 8 bases and J by 5 bases; unmatched bases: 8. The CDR3 here is CALSRDRNNSPLHF. DNA for the CDR3: TGTGCCCTATCAAGGGACAGGAATAATTCACCCCTCCACTTT.

This chain links TRBV29-1 with TRBJ2-2; D might be TRBD2 (6 bases). V was cut by 6 bases and J by 5 bases, with 16 bases left in between. The germline V gene encodes CDR1 SQVTM and CDR2 ANQGSEA. CDR3 length: 14 amino acids. CDR3 region: CSVTPRGKTGELFF. The CDR3 DNA is TGCAGCGTCACCCCGCGGGGAAAAACCGGGGAGCTGTTTTTT.

The chain employs TRBV4-3 and TRBJ1-2; the D gene is possibly TRBD1 (5 bases). The CDR3 is 15 residues long. V was trimmed by 2 bases and J by 3 bases, leaving 13 bases between them. Germline V gives CDR1 LGHNA, CDR2 YSLEER. CDR3 coding DNA: TGCGCCAGCAGCCAACCAGGGCGCCCAGACTATGGCTACACCTTC. Protein product: CASSQPGRPDYGYTF.

The chain links TRBV12-3 or TRBV12-4 to TRBJ1-5; no clear D gene. Trimming removed 5 bases from V and 4 bases from J, with 9 bases in between. The CDR3 is 13 amino acids. CDR3 sequence: CASSKRRNQPQHF. In DNA form, the CDR3 reads TGTGCCAGCAGTAAAAGACGAAATCAGCCCCAGCATTTT.

V gene TRBV6-1 combines with J gene TRBJ1-5; TRBD1 agrees at 7 bases. J gave up 7 bases and V 7 bases, and 19 bases lay outside the gene matches. Germline V gene sequence: CDR1 MNHNS, CDR2 SASEGT. The CDR3 is 17 residues long. The CDR3 loop reads CASTRPGQAILLQPQHF. The DNA of the CDR3 is TGTGCCAGCACCCGACCCGGACAGGCTATCTTACTACAGCCCCAGCATTTT.

The gene calls are TRBV27 and TRBJ1-6, with D hard to call. The CDR3 covers 16 residues. Germline lookup yields CDR1 MNHEY and CDR2 SMNVEV (reference sequence). V was trimmed by 6 bases and J by 7 bases, leaving 19 bases between them. CDR3 coding DNA: TGTGCCAGCAGAGAAACCTTGAGAAGGAGAAATTCACCCCTCCACTTT. It encodes CASRETLRRRNSPLHF.

This chain links TRBV6-1 with TRBJ2-1; D is unresolved. The V gene lost 6 bases and the J gene lost 5 bases, with 5 bases spanning the gap. CDR1 and CDR2 from the germline V gene are MNHNS and SASEGT. CDR3 length equals 11 residues. The CDR3 spells CASRINNEQFF. The DNA of the CDR3 is TGTGCCAGCAGGATAAACAATGAGCAGTTCTTC.

This chain links TRBV29-1 with TRBJ1-1, with D perhaps TRBD1 (5 bases). CDR3 length equals 12 residues. Looked up from germline, CDR1 is SQVTM and CDR2 is ANQGSEA. V lost 3 bases and J 10 bases, leaving 15 bases between the germline ends. CDR3 bases: TGCAGCGTTGAGGGGGGGACCACCGCAGCTTTCTTT. This codes for CSVEGGTTAAFF.

The chain employs TRBV15 and TRBJ1-5; a weak D match, TRBD1 (6 bases). V gave up 5 bases and J gave up 7 bases, with 12 bases separating them. CDR1 and CDR2 from the germline V gene are LNHNV and YYDKDF (reference sequence). The CDR3 covers 13 residues. This chain's CDR3 is CATSPGQRQPQHF. The CDR3 bases are TGTGCCACCAGCCCGGGACAACGGCAGCCCCAGCATTTT. The full variable domain, rest sourced from reference TRBV15 and TRBJ1-5, is DAMVIQNPRYQVTQFGKPVTLSCSQTLNHNVMYWYQQKSSQAPKLLFHYYDKDFNNEADTPDNFQSRRPNTSFCFLDIRSPGLGDTAMYLCATSPGQRQPQHFGDGTRLSIL.

The rearrangement links TRBV3-1 to TRBJ2-7; D possibly uses TRBD1 or TRBD2 (5 bases each). The ends were cut back, 0 bases at V and 3 bases at J, with 12 bases in the middle. The CDR3 is 15 amino acids. Germline V gene lookup returns CDR1 LGHDT and CDR2 YNNKEL (reference sequence). This chain's CDR3 is CASSQEVGEYYEQYF. The CDR3, as DNA: TGTGCCAGCAGCCAAGAAGTGGGGGAATACTACGAGCAGTACTTC.

This chain uses TRBV5-1 with TRBJ2-3; 10 bases are a match to TRBD1. Germline CDR1 SGHRS, CDR2 YFSETQ. The J segment lost 6 bases and the V segment lost 3 bases, leaving 7 bases of the junction unmatched. This CDR3 is built from 15 residues. The DNA for the CDR3 is TGCGCCAGCAGCTCCCGGGACAGGGGAAGGGATACGCAGTATTTT. It encodes CASSSRDRGRDTQYF.

The chain recombines TRBV29-1 with TRBJ1-3; D uncertain. V lost 0 bases to trimming and J lost 2 bases, with 8 bases between them. The CDR3 has 14 residues. CDR1 and CDR2 (germline): SQVTM, ANQGSEA. CDR3 sequence (DNA): TGCAGCGTTGAAGAGAGCGGGGCTGGAAACACCATATATTTT. Protein: CSVEESGAGNTIYF.

The chain employs TRBV20-1 and TRBJ2-1, with D perhaps matching TRBD1 (6 bases). CDR3 size: 16 residues. V shed 1 base and J shed 4 bases, with 17 bases lying between them. Germline V gives CDR1 DFQATT, CDR2 SNEGSKA (reference sequence). The CDR3 nucleotides read TGCAGTGCTAGAGTTACAGGGCCCAAGAAATACAATGAGCAGTTCTTC. Translated, it gives CSARVTGPKKYNEQFF.

The sample holds many counts of this clonotype. The rearrangement links TRBV20-1 to TRBJ2-7, with 7 bases that match TRBD1. Germline CDR1 and CDR2: DFQATT and SNEGSKA (reference sequence). CDR3 size: 12 residues. Trimming took 3 bases from V and 4 from J; bases not matched to a gene: 3. CDR3 nucleotide sequence: TGCAGTGCTAGGTCAGGGGGATACGAGCAGTACTTC. Translated, it gives CSARSGGYEQYF.